Below are 9 T cell receptor beta chains sequenced from a single sample in a study of preoperative IRX-2 immunotherapy in early breast cancer. TCRdb keeps only in-frame clones here, not all; method: immunoSEQ multiplex PCR. The sample includes roughly 45,000 clones, about 94% of them seen just once. The treatment was: preoperative locoregional IRX-2 cytokine immunotherapy. The sequenced sample was tumor tissue, obtained after IRX-2 immunotherapy. The receptors originated from a human donor with breast cancer.

V gene TRBV9 combines with J gene TRBJ2-5; D possibly matches TRBD1 or TRBD2 (5 bases each). The CDR3 is 15 residues long. Trimming took 0 bases from V and 4 from J, leaving 13 bases between them. CDR1 is SGDLS, CDR2 YYNGEE, per germline. The CDR3 DNA sequence: TGTGCCAGCAGCGTAGGAGAGGGGCTGAGAGAGACCCAGTACTTC. The encoded protein is CASSVGEGLRETQYF.

This chain joins TRBV9 and TRBJ2-1; D is uncertain. Trimming removed 4 bases at V and 5 bases at J, with 16 bases between. CDR1 and CDR2 from the germline V gene are SGDLS and YYNGEE. The CDR3 runs 15 residues. The chain's CDR3 is CASSPRRWNNNEQFF. The CDR3 nucleotides are TGTGCCAGCAGCCCCCGAAGGTGGAACAACAATGAGCAGTTCTTC.

This clone has only one observation. The J gene is TRBJ2-7, the V gene TRBV4-3; 10 bases are a match to TRBD2. The CDR3 is 16 amino acids. Germline CDR1 is LGHNA and CDR2 is YSLEER. Trimming took 0 bases from V and 5 from J; bases not matched to a gene: 7. The CDR3 loop reads CASSQDRWTSGHEQYF. The CDR3 coding sequence is TGCGCCAGCAGCCAAGATCGTTGGACTAGCGGACACGAGCAGTACTTC.

In its sample, this clone was seen once. V is TRBV10-2 and J is TRBJ2-1; D is possibly TRBD1 (6 bases). The CDR3 extends over 12 amino acids. The V end lost 7 bases, the J end lost 6 bases, and 10 bases lay between the germline ends. Germline assignment: CDR1 WSHSY and CDR2 SAAADI. The CDR3 region has the DNA TGCGCCAGCAATCAACAGGGCAATGAGCAGTTCTTC. Translating it yields CASNQQGNEQFF.

This chain links TRBV29-1 with TRBJ1-2; 9 bases agree with TRBD1. The junction had 3 bases not matched to a gene; V was cut back by 6 bases and J by 7 bases. The CDR3 sequence is 11 residues long. In germline, CDR1 is SQVTM, CDR2 ANQGSEA. In DNA form, the CDR3 reads TGCAGCGTAACAGGGGGCGCTGGCTACACCTTC. This sequence encodes CSVTGGAGYTF. The full variable domain, its missing parts supplied by reference TRBV29-1 and TRBJ1-2, is SAVISQKPSRDICQRGTSLTIQCQVDSQVTMMFWYRQQPGQSLTLIATANQGSEATYESGFVIDKFPISRPNLTFSTLTVSNMSPEDSSIYLCSVTGGAGYTFGSGTRLTVV.

This rearrangement joins TRBV11-2 to TRBJ1-6; the D gene is possibly TRBD1 (6 bases). Trimming removed 4 bases at V and 6 bases at J, with 16 bases between. Germline V gene data show CDR1 as SGHAT and CDR2 as FQNNGV. CDR3 length: 16 residues. The CDR3 bases are TGTGCCAGCAGCTCCCCGGGGGGGCCCTTTAATTCACCCCTCCACTTT. Translation: CASSSPGGPFNSPLHF.

The chain employs TRBV5-1 and TRBJ1-5; TRBD1 agrees at 10 bases. This CDR3 contains 14 residues. Trimming at V came to 5 bases and at J to 7 bases, leaving 6 bases not matched to a gene. The germline CDR1 and CDR2 sequences are SGHRS and YFSETQ. The CDR3 coding sequence is TGCGCCAGCAGGCCCGGGACAGGGGAACAGCCCCAGCATTTT. The encoded protein is CASRPGTGEQPQHF.

The chain employs TRBV11-3 and TRBJ2-3; D not certain. CDR3 length: 15 residues. Trimming left V 1 base short and J 0 bases short, with 8 bases between. From germline, CDR1 is SGHNT and CDR2 YENEEA. This CDR3 reads CASSLGRVSTDTQYF. DNA for the CDR3: TGTGCCAGCAGCTTAGGTCGCGTTAGCACAGATACGCAGTATTTT.

This sequence joins TRBV9 and TRBJ2-3; D unclear. Trimming removed 0 bases at V and 2 bases at J, with 7 bases between. From germline, CDR1 is SGDLS and CDR2 YYNGEE. The CDR3 runs to 14 residues. The CDR3 spells CASSVDPLTDTQYF. CDR3 bases: TGTGCCAGCAGCGTAGACCCCCTCACAGATACGCAGTATTTT.